The 13 T cell receptor beta chains presented below share a single source sample, sequenced in a study of CD8+ T cells in alopecia areata. Extracted from the samples, RNA was reverse transcribed into cDNA to serve as the sequencing template. Only in-frame clones appear in the TCRdb table, and some are missing; sequencing was by immunoSEQ multiplex PCR. The table shows about 99,000 clones, with approximately 90% occurring only once. Treatment indicated: oral pan-JAK inhibitor, 5-10 mg twice daily. The sequencing used CD8+ T cells sorted from blood, collected around week 34, from a patient treated with tofacitinib. All receptors derive from a human donor with alopecia areata.

The chain links TRBV6-5 to TRBJ2-7; D ambiguous. Between the trimmed V and J ends, which lost 6 bases and 5 bases, there was a span of 8 bases. There are 11 residues in the CDR3. The germline gives CDR1 MNHEY, CDR2 SVGAGI. DNA for the CDR3: TGTGCCAGCAGGGCATTTGACGAGCAGTACTTC. As protein: CASRAFDEQYF.

The chain combines TRBV7-2 with TRBJ2-5, with 14 bases matching TRBD2. J gave up 4 bases and V 5 bases, and 3 bases lay outside the gene matches. The CDR3 is 15 amino acids. The germline CDR1 and CDR2 sequences are SGHTA and FQGNSA. CDR3: CASSEGTSGRETQYF. In nucleotides, the CDR3 is TGTGCCAGCAGCGAGGGGACTAGCGGGAGAGAGACCCAGTACTTC.

The rearrangement links TRBV27 to TRBJ2-7; 8 positions agree with TRBD1. With V trimmed by 5 bases and J by 4 bases, 10 bases remained unmatched. Germline CDR1 is MNHEY and CDR2 is SMNVEV (reference sequence). The CDR3 length is 15 residues. CDR3: CASSRYRGIRYEQYF. CDR3 coding DNA: TGTGCCAGCAGTCGATACAGGGGGATCCGGTACGAGCAGTACTTC.

The rearrangement links TRBV29-1 to TRBJ2-2, with D maybe TRBD2 (6 bases). The CDR3 is 10 amino acids. Trimming took off 7 bases at V and 6 bases at J, with 6 bases between the two ends. CDR1 is SQVTM and CDR2 is ANQGSEA in the germline V gene. The CDR3 DNA sequence: TGCAGCGGGGGGGCCGGGGAGCTGTTTTTT. Its translation: CSGGAGELFF.

This rearrangement joins TRBV7-3 to TRBJ2-2, with TRBD1 as a possible D gene (6 bases). Germline CDR1 is SGHTA and CDR2 is FQGTGA. Between the trimmed V and J ends, which lost 3 bases and 6 bases, there was a span of 20 bases. The CDR3 covers 17 residues. For the CDR3, the DNA is TGTGCCAGCAGCTTTTACTCGCGCCAGGGGCTTCCCGGGGAGCTGTTTTTT. Protein sequence: CASSFYSRQGLPGELFF.

The CDR3 DNA reads as TGTGCCAGCAGTGTGGGGGCAGTCTACGAGCAGTACTTC. Translating gives CASSVGAVYEQYF. The chain has TRBV27 and TRBJ2-7; D is perhaps TRBD1 (6 bases). This CDR3 region has 13 residues. Germline V gene lookup returns CDR1 MNHEY and CDR2 SMNVEV (reference sequence). Trimming took 5 bases from V and 3 from J, leaving 11 bases between them.

The J gene is TRBJ2-1, the V gene TRBV7-9; no clear D. With 3 bases removed from V and 9 bases from J, the gap between germline ends came to 6 bases. This CDR3 has 11 amino acids. CDR1 SEHNR and CDR2 FQNEAQ come from the germline V gene (reference sequence). In DNA form, the CDR3 reads TGTGCCAGCAGCTTCACCGGTGAGCAGTTCTTC. It is translated as CASSFTGEQFF. Full variable domain (remainder filled in from reference TRBV7-9 and TRBJ2-1): DTGVSQNPRHKITKRGQNVTFRCDPISEHNRLYWYRQTLGQGPEFLTYFQNEAQLEKSRLLSDRFSAERPKGSFSTLEIQRTEQGDSAMYLCASSFTGEQFFGPGTRLTVL.

The chain employs TRBV5-1 and TRBJ2-3; D might be TRBD1 or TRBD2, each matching 5 bases. V lost 0 bases, J lost 2 bases, and 10 bases lay in between. Germline CDR1 reads SGHRS; CDR2 reads YFSETQ. This CDR3 is 15 amino acids long. The CDR3 is CASSLEGSPTDTQYF. The CDR3, as DNA: TGCGCCAGCAGCTTGGAGGGGAGTCCCACAGATACGCAGTATTTT.

The V and J genes are TRBV13 and TRBJ2-7; possible D gene TRBD2, 5 bases. The CDR3 totals 13 residues. Trimming removed 0 bases from V and 7 bases from J, with 10 bases in between. Germline CDR1 is PRHDT and CDR2 is FYEKMQ (reference sequence). CDR3: CASSLGGRDEQYF. CDR3 nucleotide sequence: TGTGCCAGCAGCTTAGGTGGACGGGATGAGCAGTACTTC.

The J gene is TRBJ1-1, the V gene TRBV5-4, with D unresolved. The CDR3 contains 12 residues. Trimming pared 2 bases from V and 3 bases from J, leaving 5 bases between. CDR1 is SGHNT, CDR2 YYREEE, per germline (reference sequence). CDR3 amino acids: CASSFGDTEAFF. DNA of the CDR3: TGTGCCAGCAGCTTCGGGGACACTGAAGCTTTCTTT.

The J gene is TRBJ2-7, the V gene TRBV25-1; no firm D call. Germline CDR1 is MGHDK and CDR2 is SYGVNS. Trimming shortened V by 4 bases and J by 2 bases, and 9 bases separated the two germline ends. The CDR3 has 13 amino acids. The CDR3 sequence is CASSGYPPYEQYF. The CDR3 nucleotides are TGTGCCAGCAGTGGGTACCCCCCCTACGAGCAGTACTTC.

This chain joins TRBV9 and TRBJ1-4; 8 bases are shared with TRBD1. With 3 bases clipped from V and 4 bases from J, the junction kept 2 bases outside the gene matches. The germline V gene encodes CDR1 SGDLS and CDR2 YYNGEE. The length of the CDR3 is 14 residues. CDR3 nucleotides: TGTGCCAGCAGCGCGACAGGGGTTAATGAAAAACTGTTTTTT. Protein: CASSATGVNEKLFF.

The J gene is TRBJ2-1, the V gene TRBV5-1, with D perhaps TRBD1 or TRBD2 (5 bases each). The CDR3 totals 15 residues. Trimming stripped 4 bases from V and 0 bases from J, with 11 bases between. Germline CDR1 reads SGHRS; CDR2 reads YFSETQ. The CDR3, as DNA: TGCGCCAGCAGCGGGACGTCAAGCTCCTACAATGAGCAGTTCTTC. Encoded protein: CASSGTSSSYNEQFF.